These T cell receptor beta chains were read from a single sample in a study of control samples from healthy donors and cancer patients. Measured with immunoSEQ multiplex PCR; TCRdb has only the in-frame clones, and not every one. The top ten hold approximately 1.5% of the sample, which has some 200,000 clones, approximately 92% seen once. The sequenced sample was blood. The receptors come from a man aged 18 to 29 in good health. Both conserved end residues are trimmed from each CDR3. D genes are given only for firm matches. Clone size is given for some rows only: seen once, a few or many times, or a class if the clone is expanded.

D	V	J	size	CDR3
.	TRBV7-9	TRBJ1-5	.	ASSVPGTKNSNQPQH
.	TRBV24-1	TRBJ2-2	.	ATSYTYTGELF
.	TRBV3-1/TRBV3-2	TRBJ1-2	.	ASSQGGIYGYT
.	TRBV14	TRBJ2-7	.	ASSHVRRGYEQY
TRBD1	TRBV30	TRBJ2-5	.	AWGTAKETQY
.	TRBV19	TRBJ1-3	.	ASNEGSSGNTIY
.	TRBV4-1	TRBJ2-2	.	ASSHGGNTGELF
TRBD1	TRBV7-9	TRBJ1-6	.	ASSLALGQRNSPLH
.	TRBV24-1	TRBJ1-5	.	ATSDSVNQPQH
.	TRBV6-6	TRBJ1-1	.	ASSKSPNTEAF
.	TRBV27	TRBJ2-6	.	ASKRSGANVLT
.	TRBV5-1	TRBJ2-3	.	ASITGQGPQDTQY
TRBD1	TRBV28	TRBJ1-6	once	ASSPRDRGRSPLH
TRBD1	TRBV27	TRBJ2-2	.	ATHATGATGELF
.	TRBV6-2/TRBV6-3	TRBJ1-1	.	ASSPGLEAF
TRBD1	TRBV4-2	TRBJ1-1	.	ASSLQGGNTEAF
.	TRBV10-1	TRBJ2-1	.	ASRGQINSYNEQF
.	TRBV5-1	TRBJ2-7	once	ASSKGGSSYEQY
.	TRBV19	TRBJ1-1	.	ASSLKNTEAF
.	TRBV3-1/TRBV3-2	TRBJ1-6	few	ASSQGPGIYNSPLH
.	TRBV6-5	TRBJ2-7	.	ASRSIRRDEQY
.	TRBV19	TRBJ1-2	.	ASSPGKSGPYGYT
TRBD1	TRBV6-5	TRBJ1-2	.	ASSPGEGAEYGYT
TRBD1	TRBV19	TRBJ1-5	.	ASRHQGGGNQPQH
.	TRBV14	TRBJ2-2	.	ASSQEGVTGELF
TRBD1	TRBV19	TRBJ1-1	.	ASRNDPQGTEAF
.	TRBV10-3	TRBJ1-2	.	AATSDLYGYT
.	TRBV5-5	TRBJ1-4	.	ASSFLPESAEKLF
.	TRBV6-5	TRBJ1-1	.	ASSRGGNTEAF
.	TRBV3-1/TRBV3-2	TRBJ1-2	.	ASSHYQSGGKGGYT
.	TRBV2	TRBJ1-5	.	ASSEAAKGSQPQH
.	TRBV19	TRBJ1-1	.	ASMLTGSTEAF
.	TRBV28	TRBJ1-2	.	ASSPNTYGYT
.	TRBV7-8	TRBJ1-5	.	ASSFRLVSWNQPQH
.	TRBV5-5	TRBJ1-1	.	ASSLALENTEAF
TRBD2	TRBV7-9	TRBJ2-2	.	ASSLVGGGNTGELF
.	TRBV5-1	TRBJ1-1	.	ASRSLKGSKYTEAF
TRBD1	TRBV20-1	TRBJ2-7	few	SAGTGVEQY
.	TRBV6-5	TRBJ2-7	few	ASSYWGEQY
TRBD1	TRBV18	TRBJ1-1	.	ASSPGLGQGTLNTEAF
TRBD2	TRBV5-4	TRBJ2-3	.	ASGPGLAGGPTDTQY
.	TRBV9	TRBJ1-2	once	ASSAPGINYGYT
TRBD1	TRBV6-5	TRBJ2-7	.	ASRKTGGEQY
.	TRBV2	TRBJ2-1	.	ASSVEGSSYNEQF
TRBD1	TRBV5-1	TRBJ2-1	.	ASSLGDRANNEQF
.	TRBV12-3/TRBV12-4	TRBJ1-2	.	ASSSSSLGYT
.	TRBV25-1	TRBJ1-2	.	ASSELTENYGYT
TRBD1	TRBV10-3	TRBJ2-7	.	AITGTDSYEQY
.	TRBV6-5	TRBJ1-4	.	AGGGRTNEKLF
.	TRBV30	TRBJ1-1	.	AWSVELEAF
TRBD1	TRBV5-1	TRBJ2-3	.	ASSYSGTGGVRTDTQY
.	TRBV28	TRBJ2-7	.	ASSLPLNVEQY
.	TRBV5-1	TRBJ1-1	.	ASSFQGNTEAF
.	TRBV24-1	TRBJ2-3	.	ATSDWSADTQY
.	TRBV2	TRBJ2-7	.	ASSEGRAASSWEQY
.	TRBV7-2	TRBJ1-1	.	ASSSRRSDTEAF
.	TRBV3-1/TRBV3-2	TRBJ1-6	.	ASSHGAGNSPLH
.	TRBV24-1	TRBJ2-1	once	ATSDFGTEQF